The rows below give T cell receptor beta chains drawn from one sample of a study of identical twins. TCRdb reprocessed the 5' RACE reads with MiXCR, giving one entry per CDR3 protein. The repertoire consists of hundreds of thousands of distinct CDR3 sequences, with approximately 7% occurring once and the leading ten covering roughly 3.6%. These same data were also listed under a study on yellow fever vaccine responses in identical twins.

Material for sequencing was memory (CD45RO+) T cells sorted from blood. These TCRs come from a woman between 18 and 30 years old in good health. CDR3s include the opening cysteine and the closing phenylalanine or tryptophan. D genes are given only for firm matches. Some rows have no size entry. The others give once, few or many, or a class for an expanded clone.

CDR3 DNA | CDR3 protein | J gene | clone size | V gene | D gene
TGCAGTGCTAGAGAGTTGGCTAGCGGCAGACTAAATGAGCAGTACTTC | CSARELASGRLNEQYF | TRBJ2-7 | many | TRBV20-1 | TRBD2
TGCGCCAGCACCGACACAGGGAATCAGCCCCAGCATTTT | CASTDTGNQPQHF | TRBJ1-5 | many | TRBV10-2 | -
TGTGCCAGCAGCTCCACGTACCGGGAGACCCAGTACTTC | CASSSTYRETQYF | TRBJ2-5 | many | TRBV3-1 | -
TGCGCCAGCAGCTTGGAGACAGGGGGCCTGGGGACTGAAGCTTTCTTT | CASSLETGGLGTEAFF | TRBJ1-1 | many | TRBV5-1 | TRBD1
TGCGCCAGCAGCCCCTGGGGGGGCCCCGGGGACACTGAAGCTTTCTTT | CASSPWGGPGDTEAFF | TRBJ1-1 | - | TRBV5-1 | -
TGCGCCAGCAGCTTGGTGGGCACCAGCGCTGAAGCTTTCTTT | CASSLVGTSAEAFF | TRBJ1-1 | many | TRBV5-1 | -
TGCAGTGCTCACTCTAGCGGGGGATACAATGAGCAGTTCTTC | CSAHSSGGYNEQFF | TRBJ2-1 | - | TRBV20-1 | TRBD2
TGCAGTGCTAGTAGCGGGGGGGCCGGTGTTGAGCAGTTCTTC | CSASSGGAGVEQFF | TRBJ2-1 | many | TRBV20-1 | TRBD2
TGTGCCAGCAGCCAAGGGACAGCAAATCAGCCCCAGCATTTT | CASSQGTANQPQHF | TRBJ1-5 | many | TRBV7-9 | TRBD1
TGTGCCAGCACTCCTATAGGGTCAGCAGATACGCAGTATTTT | CASTPIGSADTQYF | TRBJ2-3 | many | TRBV14 | -
TGTGCCAGCAGTTCCTTCAATCCTAGCACAGATACGCAGTATTTT | CASSSFNPSTDTQYF | TRBJ2-3 | many | TRBV12-3/TRBV12-4 | -
TGTGCCAGCAGTTTGGAGAGAAGCAATCAGCCCCAGCATTTT | CASSLERSNQPQHF | TRBJ1-5 | many | TRBV27 | -
TGTGCCATCAGTGAGTCTGGGGCGAGTCAGCCCCAGCATTTT | CAISESGASQPQHF | TRBJ1-5 | - | TRBV10-3 | -
TGCAGTGCTAGAGTAGGGACAGGGAGAGATGGTGAGCAGTTCTTC | CSARVGTGRDGEQFF | TRBJ2-1 | few | TRBV20-1 | TRBD1
TGTGCCAGCAGCTCCGACCGGGGGACAGGGCGAGCTTTCTTT | CASSSDRGTGRAFF | TRBJ1-1 | many | TRBV7-9 | TRBD1
TGTGCCAGCTCACCTACGTCGGGGGAGAACACTGAAGCTTTCTTT | CASSPTSGENTEAFF | TRBJ1-1 | few | TRBV18 | -
TGCAGTGCTGGACAGGGGGGTCTTAATGAAAAACTGTTTTTT | CSAGQGGLNEKLFF | TRBJ1-4 | many | TRBV20-1 | TRBD1
TGCAGCGTTGGAGCTGGGGGCCGGACAGGAGGAGCTTTCTTT | CSVGAGGRTGGAFF | TRBJ1-1 | - | TRBV29-1 | TRBD1
TGTGCCAGCAGTTACAGACAGGGGGGTGGAAACACCATATATTTT | CASSYRQGGGNTIYF | TRBJ1-3 | - | TRBV6-6 | TRBD1
TGCAGCGTTGGAGGGACTAGCGGCCAAGAGACCCAGTACTTC | CSVGGTSGQETQYF | TRBJ2-5 | many | TRBV29-1 | TRBD2
TGTGCCAGCAGCTCGTGGGAAAACACTGAAGCTTTCTTT | CASSSWENTEAFF | TRBJ1-1 | - | TRBV7-8 | -
TGTGCCAGCAGTCGCAGGGTGAGCAATCAGCCCCAGCATTTT | CASSRRVSNQPQHF | TRBJ1-5 | few | TRBV6-2/TRBV6-3 | -
TGTGCCATCAGTGACACCGGGACAGGGGTCGATGAGCAGTTCTTC | CAISDTGTGVDEQFF | TRBJ2-1 | few | TRBV10-3 | TRBD1
TGTGCCAGCAGCCAGTCTACGAATGAGCAGTTCTTC | CASSQSTNEQFF | TRBJ2-1 | - | TRBV3-1 | -
TGTGCCAGCAAAAGACAGGGATCCTACAATGAGCAGTTCTTC | CASKRQGSYNEQFF | TRBJ2-1 | few | TRBV2 | TRBD1
TGCAGTGCTAGGGCTACAGGGGGCGGCAATCAGCCCCAGCATTTT | CSARATGGGNQPQHF | TRBJ1-5 | many | TRBV20-1 | TRBD1
TGCAGCGTGCCGGGACAGGGTTCCGACAATGAGCAGTTCTTC | CSVPGQGSDNEQFF | TRBJ2-1 | few | TRBV29-1 | TRBD1
TGTGCCAGCAGCTTACTGGGACAGGGGTCGAATGAGCAGTTCTTC | CASSLLGQGSNEQFF | TRBJ2-1 | - | TRBV11-2 | TRBD1
TGTGCCAGCAGCTTACTAGCGGGAAGTCTAGTTGAGCAGTTCTTC | CASSLLAGSLVEQFF | TRBJ2-1 | few | TRBV7-6 | TRBD2
TGTGCCACCAGTGATAAGTACAGAGTTTTAATCAATGAGCAGTTCTTC | CATSDKYRVLINEQFF | TRBJ2-1 | - | TRBV24-1 | -
TGTGCCAGCAGTTTGTATGGACTAGCGGAGGTAGTCTCCTACAATGAGCAGTTCTTC | CASSLYGLAEVVSYNEQFF | TRBJ2-1 | few | TRBV28 | TRBD2
TGTGCCAGCAGCCAAGCGATAGGGGGGGGTACGAACACCGGGGAGCTGTTTTTT | CASSQAIGGGTNTGELFF | TRBJ2-2 | - | TRBV4-2 | -
TGTGCCAGCAGCTTACCCGAACGGAAGGTCACAGATACGCAGTATTTT | CASSLPERKVTDTQYF | TRBJ2-3 | many | TRBV7-9 | -
TGCGCCAGCACCCGGACCTCGAGCACAGATACGCAGTATTTT | CASTRTSSTDTQYF | TRBJ2-3 | many | TRBV5-1 | -
TGTGCCAGCAGCCACGGACTGACTGGGAGGACTGAAGCTTTCTTT | CASSHGLTGRTEAFF | TRBJ1-1 | many | TRBV6-1 | -
TGTGCCAGCAGTCGACTAGCGGGGGCGACAGATACGCAGTATTTT | CASSRLAGATDTQYF | TRBJ2-3 | few | TRBV6-4 | TRBD2
TGTGCCAGCAGCCCCCGCCGACTAGCGGGAGGTACAGATACGCAGTATTTT | CASSPRRLAGGTDTQYF | TRBJ2-3 | - | TRBV13 | TRBD2
TGTGCCAGCAGCCGAATCCCACGGACAGGACGGGATACGCAGTATTTT | CASSRIPRTGRDTQYF | TRBJ2-3 | - | TRBV28 | TRBD1
TGCAGCGTTCGGGACGGTCTAACCACCGGGGAGCTGTTTTTT | CSVRDGLTTGELFF | TRBJ2-2 | many | TRBV29-1 | -
TGTGCCAGCAACCTCGACAGGCCCCCCTACGAGCAGTACTTC | CASNLDRPPYEQYF | TRBJ2-7 | few | TRBV25-1 | -
TGTGCCAGCAGCCAAGCTATCTCGAGGGACGAGCAGTACTTC | CASSQAISRDEQYF | TRBJ2-7 | - | TRBV4-2 | -
TGTGCCAGCTTCGATGGGACCCAGTACTTC | CASFDGTQYF | TRBJ2-5 | - | TRBV7-8 | -
TGTGCCATCAGTGAGGGGGATATTAGCGACGGGCAGTTCTTC | CAISEGDISDGQFF | TRBJ2-1 | many | TRBV10-3 | -
TGTGCCAGCAGCCGAGATGGGCAGAATTCACCCCTCCACTTT | CASSRDGQNSPLHF | TRBJ1-6 | many | TRBV6-1 | -
TGTGCCAGCAGCCCCGACAGGGGTAATTCACCCCTCCACTTT | CASSPDRGNSPLHF | TRBJ1-6 | many | TRBV5-6 | TRBD1
TGCAGTGCTAGAGGACTAGAAACAGATACGCAGTATTTT | CSARGLETDTQYF | TRBJ2-3 | - | TRBV20-1 | -